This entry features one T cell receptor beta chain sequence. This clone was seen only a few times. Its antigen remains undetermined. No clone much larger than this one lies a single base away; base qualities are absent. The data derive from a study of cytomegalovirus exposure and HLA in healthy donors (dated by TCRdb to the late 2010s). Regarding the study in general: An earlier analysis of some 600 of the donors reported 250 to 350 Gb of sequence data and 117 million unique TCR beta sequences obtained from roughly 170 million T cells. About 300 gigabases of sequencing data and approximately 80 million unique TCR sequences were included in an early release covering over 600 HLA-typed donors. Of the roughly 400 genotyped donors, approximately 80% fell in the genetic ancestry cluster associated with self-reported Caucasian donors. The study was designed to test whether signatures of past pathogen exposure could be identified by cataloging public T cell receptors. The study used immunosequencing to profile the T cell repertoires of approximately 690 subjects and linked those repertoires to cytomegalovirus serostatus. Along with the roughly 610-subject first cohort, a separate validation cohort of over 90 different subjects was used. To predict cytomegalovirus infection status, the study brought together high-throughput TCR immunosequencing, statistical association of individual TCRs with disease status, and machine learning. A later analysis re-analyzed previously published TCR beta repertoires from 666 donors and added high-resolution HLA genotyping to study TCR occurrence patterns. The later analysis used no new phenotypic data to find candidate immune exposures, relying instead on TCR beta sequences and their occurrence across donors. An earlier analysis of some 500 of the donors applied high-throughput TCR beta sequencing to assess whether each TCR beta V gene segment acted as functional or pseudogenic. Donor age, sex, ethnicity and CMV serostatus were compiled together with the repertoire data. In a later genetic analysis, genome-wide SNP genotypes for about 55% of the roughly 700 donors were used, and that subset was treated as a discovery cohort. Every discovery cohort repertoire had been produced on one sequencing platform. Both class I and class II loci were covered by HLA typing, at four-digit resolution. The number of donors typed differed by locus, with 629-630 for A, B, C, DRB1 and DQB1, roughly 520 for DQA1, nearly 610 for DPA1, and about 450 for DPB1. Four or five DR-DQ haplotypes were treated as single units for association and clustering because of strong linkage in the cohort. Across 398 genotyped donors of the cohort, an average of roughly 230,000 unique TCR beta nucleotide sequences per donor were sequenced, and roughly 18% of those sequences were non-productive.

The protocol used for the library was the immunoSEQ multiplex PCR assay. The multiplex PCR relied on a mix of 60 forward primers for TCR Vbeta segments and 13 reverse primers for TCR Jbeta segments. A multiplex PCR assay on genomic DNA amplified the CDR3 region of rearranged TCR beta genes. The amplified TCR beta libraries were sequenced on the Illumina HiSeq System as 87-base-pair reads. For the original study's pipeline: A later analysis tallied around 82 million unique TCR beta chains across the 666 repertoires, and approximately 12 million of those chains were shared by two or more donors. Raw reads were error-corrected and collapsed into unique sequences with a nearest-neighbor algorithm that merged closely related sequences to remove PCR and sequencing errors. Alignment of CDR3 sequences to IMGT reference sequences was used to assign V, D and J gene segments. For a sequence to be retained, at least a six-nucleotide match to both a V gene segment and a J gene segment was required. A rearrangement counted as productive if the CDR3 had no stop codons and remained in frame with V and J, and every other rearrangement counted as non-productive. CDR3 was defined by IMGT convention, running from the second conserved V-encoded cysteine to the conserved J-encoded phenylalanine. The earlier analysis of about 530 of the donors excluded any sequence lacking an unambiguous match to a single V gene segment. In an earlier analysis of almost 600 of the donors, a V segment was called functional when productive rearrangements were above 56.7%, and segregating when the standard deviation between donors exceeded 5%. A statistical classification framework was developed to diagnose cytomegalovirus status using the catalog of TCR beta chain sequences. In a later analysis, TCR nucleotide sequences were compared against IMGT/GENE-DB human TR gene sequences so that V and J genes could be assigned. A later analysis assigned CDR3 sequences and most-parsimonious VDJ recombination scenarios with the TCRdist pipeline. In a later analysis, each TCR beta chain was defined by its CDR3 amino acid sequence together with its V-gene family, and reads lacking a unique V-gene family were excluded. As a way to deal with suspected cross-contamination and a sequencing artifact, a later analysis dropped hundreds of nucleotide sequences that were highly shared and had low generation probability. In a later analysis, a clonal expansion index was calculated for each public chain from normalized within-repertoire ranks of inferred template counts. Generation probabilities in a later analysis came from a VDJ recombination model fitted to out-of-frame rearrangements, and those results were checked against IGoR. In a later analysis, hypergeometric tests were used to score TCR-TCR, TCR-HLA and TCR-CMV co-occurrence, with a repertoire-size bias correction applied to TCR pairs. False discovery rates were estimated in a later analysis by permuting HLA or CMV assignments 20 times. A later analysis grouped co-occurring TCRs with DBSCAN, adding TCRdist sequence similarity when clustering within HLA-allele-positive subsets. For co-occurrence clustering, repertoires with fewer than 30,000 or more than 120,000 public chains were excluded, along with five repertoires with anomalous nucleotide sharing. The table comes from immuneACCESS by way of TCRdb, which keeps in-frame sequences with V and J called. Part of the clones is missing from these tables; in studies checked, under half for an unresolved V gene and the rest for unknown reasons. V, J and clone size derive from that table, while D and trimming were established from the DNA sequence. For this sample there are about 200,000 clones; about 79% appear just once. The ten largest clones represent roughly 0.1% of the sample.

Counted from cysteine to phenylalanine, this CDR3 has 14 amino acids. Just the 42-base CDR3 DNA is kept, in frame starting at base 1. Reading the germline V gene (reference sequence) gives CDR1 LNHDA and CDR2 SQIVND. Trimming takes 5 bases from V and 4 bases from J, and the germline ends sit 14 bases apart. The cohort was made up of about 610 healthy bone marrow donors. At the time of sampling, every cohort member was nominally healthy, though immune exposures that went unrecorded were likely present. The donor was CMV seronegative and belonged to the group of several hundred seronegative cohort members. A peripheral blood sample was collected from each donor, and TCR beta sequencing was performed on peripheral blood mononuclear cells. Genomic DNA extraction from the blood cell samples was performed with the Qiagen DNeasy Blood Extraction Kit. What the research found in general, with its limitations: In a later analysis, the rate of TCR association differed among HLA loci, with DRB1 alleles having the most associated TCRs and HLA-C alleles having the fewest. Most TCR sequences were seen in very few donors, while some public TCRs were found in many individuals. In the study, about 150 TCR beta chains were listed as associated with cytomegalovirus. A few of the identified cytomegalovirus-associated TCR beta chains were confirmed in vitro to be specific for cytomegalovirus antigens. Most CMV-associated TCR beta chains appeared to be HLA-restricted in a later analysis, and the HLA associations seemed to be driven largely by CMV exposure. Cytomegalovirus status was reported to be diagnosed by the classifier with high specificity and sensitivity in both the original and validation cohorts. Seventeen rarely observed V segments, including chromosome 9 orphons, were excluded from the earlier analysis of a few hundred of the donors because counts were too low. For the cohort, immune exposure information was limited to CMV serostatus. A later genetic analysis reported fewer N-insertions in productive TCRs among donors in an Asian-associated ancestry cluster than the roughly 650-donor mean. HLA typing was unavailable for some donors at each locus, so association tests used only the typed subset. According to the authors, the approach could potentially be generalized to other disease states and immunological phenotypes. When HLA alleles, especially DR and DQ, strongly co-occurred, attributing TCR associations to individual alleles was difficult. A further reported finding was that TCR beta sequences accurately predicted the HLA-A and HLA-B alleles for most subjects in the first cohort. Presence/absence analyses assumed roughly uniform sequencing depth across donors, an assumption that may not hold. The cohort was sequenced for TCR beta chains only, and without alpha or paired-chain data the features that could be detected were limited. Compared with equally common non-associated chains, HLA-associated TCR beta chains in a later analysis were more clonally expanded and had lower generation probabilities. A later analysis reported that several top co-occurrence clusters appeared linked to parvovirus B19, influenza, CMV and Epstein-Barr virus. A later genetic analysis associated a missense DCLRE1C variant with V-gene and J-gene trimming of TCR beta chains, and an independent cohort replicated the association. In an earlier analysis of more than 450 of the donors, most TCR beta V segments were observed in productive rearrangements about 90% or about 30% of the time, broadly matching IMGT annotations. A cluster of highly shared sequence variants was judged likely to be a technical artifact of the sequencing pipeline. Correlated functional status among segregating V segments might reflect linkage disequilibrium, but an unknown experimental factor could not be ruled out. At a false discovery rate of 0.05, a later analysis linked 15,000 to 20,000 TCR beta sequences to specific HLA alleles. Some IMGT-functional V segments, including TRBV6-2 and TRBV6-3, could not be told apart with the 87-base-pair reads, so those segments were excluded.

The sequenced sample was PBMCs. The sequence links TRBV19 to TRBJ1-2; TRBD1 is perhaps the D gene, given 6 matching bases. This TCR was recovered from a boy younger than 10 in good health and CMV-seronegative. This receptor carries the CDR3 CASSPRGGFYGYTF. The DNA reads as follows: TGTGCCAGTAGTCCTCGAGGGGGATTCTATGGCTACACCTTC. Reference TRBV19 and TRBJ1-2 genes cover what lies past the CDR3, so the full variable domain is DGGITQSPKYLFRKEGQNVTLSCEQNLNHDAMYWYRQDPGQGLRLIYYSQIVNDFQKGDIAEGYSVSREKKESFPLTVTSAQKNPTAFYLCASSPRGGFYGYTFGSGTRLTVV.